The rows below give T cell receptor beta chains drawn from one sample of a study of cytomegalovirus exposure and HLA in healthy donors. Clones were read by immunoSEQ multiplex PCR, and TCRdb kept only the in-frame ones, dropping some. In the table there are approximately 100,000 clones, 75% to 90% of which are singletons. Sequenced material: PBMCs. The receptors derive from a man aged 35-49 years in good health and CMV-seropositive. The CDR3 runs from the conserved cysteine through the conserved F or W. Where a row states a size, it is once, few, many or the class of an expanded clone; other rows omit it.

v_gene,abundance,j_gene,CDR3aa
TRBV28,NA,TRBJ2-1,CASRESVPSYNEQFF
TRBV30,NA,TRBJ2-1,CAWSDRASEQFF
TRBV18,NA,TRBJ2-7,CASSGLAAYEQYF
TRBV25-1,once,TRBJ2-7,CASSEDYGTGTYEQYF
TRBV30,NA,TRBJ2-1,CACTGSSYNEQFF
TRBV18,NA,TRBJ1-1,CASSPGAGVNTEAFF
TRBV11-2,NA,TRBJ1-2,CASTPNTGNYGYTF
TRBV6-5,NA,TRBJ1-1,CASSFTGVGQSEAFF
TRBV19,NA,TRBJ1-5,CASSISTGAFSNQPQHF
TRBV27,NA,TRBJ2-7,CASRQGNYEQYF
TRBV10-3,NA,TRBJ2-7,CAISDQNNYEQYF
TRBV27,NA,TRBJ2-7,CASSFGDRGLEQYF
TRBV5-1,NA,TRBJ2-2,CASSKENANTGELFF
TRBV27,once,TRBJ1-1,CASSVTSNTEAFF
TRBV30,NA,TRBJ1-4,CAGQETSEKLFF
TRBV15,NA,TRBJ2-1,CATSYEWPGHPNNEQFF
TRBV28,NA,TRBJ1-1,CATKLSGNTEAFF